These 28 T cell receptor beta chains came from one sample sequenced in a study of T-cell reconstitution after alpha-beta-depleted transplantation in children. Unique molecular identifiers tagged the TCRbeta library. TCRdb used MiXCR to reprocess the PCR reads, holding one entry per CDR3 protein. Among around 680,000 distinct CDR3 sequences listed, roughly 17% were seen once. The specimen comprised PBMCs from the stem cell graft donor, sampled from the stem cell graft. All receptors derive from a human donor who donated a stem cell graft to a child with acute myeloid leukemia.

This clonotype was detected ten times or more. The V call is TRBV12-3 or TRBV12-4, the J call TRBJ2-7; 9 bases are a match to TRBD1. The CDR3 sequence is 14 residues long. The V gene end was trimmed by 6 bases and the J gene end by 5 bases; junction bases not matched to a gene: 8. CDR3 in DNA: TGTGCCAGCAGCCTGGACAGGGGATTGGACGAGCAGTACTTC. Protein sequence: CASSLDRGLDEQYF.

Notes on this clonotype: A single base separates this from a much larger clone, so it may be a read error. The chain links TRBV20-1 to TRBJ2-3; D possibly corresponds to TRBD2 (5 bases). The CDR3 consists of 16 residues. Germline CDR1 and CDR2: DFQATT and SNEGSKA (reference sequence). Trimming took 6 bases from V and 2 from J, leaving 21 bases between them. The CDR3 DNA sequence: TGCAGTGCCACGTCAATGTCCTGGGAGTCCACAGATACGCAGTATTTT. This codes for CSATSMSWESTDTQYF.

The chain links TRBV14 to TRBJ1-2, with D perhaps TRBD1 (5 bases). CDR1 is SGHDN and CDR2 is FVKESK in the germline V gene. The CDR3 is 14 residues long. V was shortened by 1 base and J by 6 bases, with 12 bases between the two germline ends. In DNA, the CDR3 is TGTGCCAGCAGCCAAGCGAACGGGGGTGATGGCTACACCTTC. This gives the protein CASSQANGGDGYTF.

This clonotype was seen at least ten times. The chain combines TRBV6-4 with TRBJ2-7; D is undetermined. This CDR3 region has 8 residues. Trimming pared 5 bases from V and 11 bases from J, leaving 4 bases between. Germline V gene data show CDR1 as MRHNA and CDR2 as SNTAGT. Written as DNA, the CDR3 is TGTGCCAGCAGTCCAGAGTACGTC. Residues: CASSPEYV.

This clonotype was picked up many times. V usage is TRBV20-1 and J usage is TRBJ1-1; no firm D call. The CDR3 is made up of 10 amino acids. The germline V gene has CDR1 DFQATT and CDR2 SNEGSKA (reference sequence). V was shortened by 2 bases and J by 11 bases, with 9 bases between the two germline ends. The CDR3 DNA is TGCAGTGCTAGACGCACGGGCGCTTTCTTT. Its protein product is CSARRTGAFF.

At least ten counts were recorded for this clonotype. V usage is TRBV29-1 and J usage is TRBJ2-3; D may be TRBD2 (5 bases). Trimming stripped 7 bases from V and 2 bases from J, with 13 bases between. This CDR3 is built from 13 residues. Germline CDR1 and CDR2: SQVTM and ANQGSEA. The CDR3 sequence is CSGRTEITDTQYF. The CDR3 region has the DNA TGCAGCGGGAGGACGGAGATCACAGATACGCAGTATTTT.

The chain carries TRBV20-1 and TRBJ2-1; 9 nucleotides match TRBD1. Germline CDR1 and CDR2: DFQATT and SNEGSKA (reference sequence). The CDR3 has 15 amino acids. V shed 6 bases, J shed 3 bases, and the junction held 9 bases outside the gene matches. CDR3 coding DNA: TGCAGTGCCACCCGGGACAGGGTTATCTACAATGAGCAGTTCTTC. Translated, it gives CSATRDRVIYNEQFF.

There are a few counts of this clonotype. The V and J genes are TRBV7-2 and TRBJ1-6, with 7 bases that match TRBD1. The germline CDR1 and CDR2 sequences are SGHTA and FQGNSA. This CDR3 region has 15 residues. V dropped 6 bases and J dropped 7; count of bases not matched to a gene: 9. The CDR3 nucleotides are TGTGCCAGCAGTGAAACGGGACAGCTGAATTCACCCCTCCACTTT. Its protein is CASSETGQLNSPLHF.

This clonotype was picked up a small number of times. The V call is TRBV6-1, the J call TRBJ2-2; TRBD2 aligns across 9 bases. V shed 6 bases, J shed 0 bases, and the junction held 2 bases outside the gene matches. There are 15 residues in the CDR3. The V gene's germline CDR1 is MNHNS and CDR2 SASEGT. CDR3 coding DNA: TGTGCCAGCAGGGGCGGGGGGGCGAACACCGGGGAGCTGTTTTTT. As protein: CASRGGGANTGELFF.

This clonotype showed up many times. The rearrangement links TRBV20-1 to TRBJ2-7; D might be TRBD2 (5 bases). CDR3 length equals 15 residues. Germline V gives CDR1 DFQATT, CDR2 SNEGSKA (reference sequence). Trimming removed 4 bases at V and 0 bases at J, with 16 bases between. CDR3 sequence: CSATQGIAGSYEQYF. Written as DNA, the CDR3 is TGCAGTGCTACACAAGGGATCGCGGGCTCCTACGAGCAGTACTTC.

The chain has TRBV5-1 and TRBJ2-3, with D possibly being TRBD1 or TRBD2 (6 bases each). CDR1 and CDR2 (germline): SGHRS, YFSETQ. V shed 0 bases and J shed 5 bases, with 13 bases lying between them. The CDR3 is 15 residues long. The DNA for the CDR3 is TGCGCCAGCAGCTTGGCTACGGGGGCGAGAGATACGCAGTATTTT. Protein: CASSLATGARDTQYF. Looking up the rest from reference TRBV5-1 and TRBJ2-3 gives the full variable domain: KAGVTQTPRYLIKTRGQQVTLSCSPISGHRSVSWYQQTPGQGLQFLFEYFSETQRNKGNFPGRFSGRQFSNSRSEMNVSTLELGDSALYLCASSLATGARDTQYFGPGTRLTVL.

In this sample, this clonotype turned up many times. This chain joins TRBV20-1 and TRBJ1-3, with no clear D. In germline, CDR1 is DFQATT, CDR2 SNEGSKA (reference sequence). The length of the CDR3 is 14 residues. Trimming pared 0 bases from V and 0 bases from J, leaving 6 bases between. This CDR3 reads CSARDRNSGNTIYF. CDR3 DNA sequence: TGCAGTGCTAGAGACCGTAACTCTGGAAACACCATATATTTT.

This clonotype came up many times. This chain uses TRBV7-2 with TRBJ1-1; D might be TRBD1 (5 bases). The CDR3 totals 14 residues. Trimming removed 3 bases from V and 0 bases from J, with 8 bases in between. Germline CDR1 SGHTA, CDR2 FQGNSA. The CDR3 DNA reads TGTGCCAGCAGCTTCAGGGCAATGAACACTGAAGCTTTCTTT. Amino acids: CASSFRAMNTEAFF.

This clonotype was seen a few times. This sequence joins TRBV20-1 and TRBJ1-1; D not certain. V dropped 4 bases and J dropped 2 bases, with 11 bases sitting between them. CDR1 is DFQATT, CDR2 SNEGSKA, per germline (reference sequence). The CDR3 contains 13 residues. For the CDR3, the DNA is TGCAGTGCTACCATATTCGTCAACACTGAAGCTTTCTTT. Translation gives CSATIFVNTEAFF.

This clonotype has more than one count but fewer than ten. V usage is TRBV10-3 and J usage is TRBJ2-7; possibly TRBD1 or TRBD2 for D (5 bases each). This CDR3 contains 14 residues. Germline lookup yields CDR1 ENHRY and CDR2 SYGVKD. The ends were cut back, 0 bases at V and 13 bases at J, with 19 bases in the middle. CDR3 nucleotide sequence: TGTGCCATCAGTGAGTCGGGGGACCGGAGAACTCCCTACTTC. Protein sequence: CAISESGDRRTPYF.

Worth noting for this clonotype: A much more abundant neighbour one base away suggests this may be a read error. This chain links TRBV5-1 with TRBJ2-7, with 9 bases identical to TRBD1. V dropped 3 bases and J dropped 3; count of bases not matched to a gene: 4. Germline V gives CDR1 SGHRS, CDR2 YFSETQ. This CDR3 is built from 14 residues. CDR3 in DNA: TGCGCCAGCAGCTGGGGACAGGGAAACTACGAGCAGTACTTC. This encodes CASSWGQGNYEQYF.

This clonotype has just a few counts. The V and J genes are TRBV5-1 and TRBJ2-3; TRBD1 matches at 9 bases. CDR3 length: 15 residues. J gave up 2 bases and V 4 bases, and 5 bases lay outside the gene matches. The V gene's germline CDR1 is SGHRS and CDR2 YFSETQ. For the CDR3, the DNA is TGCGCCAGCAGCCAAGGGACAGGGTCCACAGATACGCAGTATTTT. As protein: CASSQGTGSTDTQYF.

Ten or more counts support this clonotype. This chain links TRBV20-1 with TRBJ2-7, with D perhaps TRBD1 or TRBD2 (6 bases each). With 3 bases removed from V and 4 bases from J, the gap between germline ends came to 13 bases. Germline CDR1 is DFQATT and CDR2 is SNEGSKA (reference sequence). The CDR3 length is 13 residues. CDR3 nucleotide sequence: TGCAGTGCTAGTGCACAGGGACTTTACGAGCAGTACTTC. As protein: CSASAQGLYEQYF.

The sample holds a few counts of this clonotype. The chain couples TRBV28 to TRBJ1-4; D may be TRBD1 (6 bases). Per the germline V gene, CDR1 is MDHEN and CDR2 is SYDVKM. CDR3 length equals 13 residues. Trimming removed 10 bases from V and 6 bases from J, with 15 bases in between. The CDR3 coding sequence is TGTGCCATTTCAGGGGAGTCAGATGAAAAACTGTTTTTT. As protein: CAISGESDEKLFF.

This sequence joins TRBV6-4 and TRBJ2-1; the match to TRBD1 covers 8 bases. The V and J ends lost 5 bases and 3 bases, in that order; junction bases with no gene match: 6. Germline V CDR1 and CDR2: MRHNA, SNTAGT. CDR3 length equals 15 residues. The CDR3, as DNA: TGTGCCAGCAGTTATCAGGGGGCCAACTACAATGAGCAGTTCTTC. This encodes CASSYQGANYNEQFF.

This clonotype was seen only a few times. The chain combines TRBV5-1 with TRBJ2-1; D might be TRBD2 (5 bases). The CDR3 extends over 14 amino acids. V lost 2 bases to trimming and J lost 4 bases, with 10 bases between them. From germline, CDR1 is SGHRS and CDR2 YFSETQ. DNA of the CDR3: TGCGCCAGCAGCTTACTTGACTATTACAATGAGCAGTTCTTC. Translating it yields CASSLLDYYNEQFF.

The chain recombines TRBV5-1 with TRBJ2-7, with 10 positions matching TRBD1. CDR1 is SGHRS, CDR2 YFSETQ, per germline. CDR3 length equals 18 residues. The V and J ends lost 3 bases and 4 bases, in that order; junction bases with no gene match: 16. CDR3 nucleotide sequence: TGCGCCAGCAGCTCCTTCGCCGGACAGGGGGTAGCCCCGTACGAGCAGTACTTC. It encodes CASSSFAGQGVAPYEQYF.

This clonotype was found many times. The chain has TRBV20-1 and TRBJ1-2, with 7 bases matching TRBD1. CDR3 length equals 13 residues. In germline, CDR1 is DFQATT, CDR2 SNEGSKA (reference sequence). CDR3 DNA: TGCACCTTCGGGACAGTAACGGTCGGAGGCTACACCTTC. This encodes CTFGTVTVGGYTF.

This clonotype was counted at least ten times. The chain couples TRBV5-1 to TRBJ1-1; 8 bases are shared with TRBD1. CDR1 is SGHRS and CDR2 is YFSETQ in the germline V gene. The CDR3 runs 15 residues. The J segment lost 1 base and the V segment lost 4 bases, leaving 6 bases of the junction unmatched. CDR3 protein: CASSPTGARNTEAFF. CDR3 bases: TGCGCCAGCAGCCCGACAGGGGCGAGGAACACTGAAGCTTTCTTT.

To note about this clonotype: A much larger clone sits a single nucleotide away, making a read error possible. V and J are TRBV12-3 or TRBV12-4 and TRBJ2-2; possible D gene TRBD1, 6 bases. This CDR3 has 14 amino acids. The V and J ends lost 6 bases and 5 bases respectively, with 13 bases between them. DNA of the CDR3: TGTGCCAGCAGGCCACAGGGTGAGACCGGGGAGCTGTTTTTT. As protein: CASRPQGETGELFF.

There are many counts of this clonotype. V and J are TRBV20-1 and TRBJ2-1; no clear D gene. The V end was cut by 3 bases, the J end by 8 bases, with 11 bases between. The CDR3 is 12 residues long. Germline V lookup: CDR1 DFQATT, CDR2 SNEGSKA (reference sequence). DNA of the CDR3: TGCAGTGCTAGCGCCTCTCCGGATGAGCAGTTCTTC. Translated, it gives CSASASPDEQFF.

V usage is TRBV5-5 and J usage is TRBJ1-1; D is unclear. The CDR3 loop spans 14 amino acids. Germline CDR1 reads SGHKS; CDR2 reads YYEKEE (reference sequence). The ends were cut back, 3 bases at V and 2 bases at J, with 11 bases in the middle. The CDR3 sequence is CASSSYDGNTEAFF. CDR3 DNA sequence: TGTGCCAGCAGCTCGTACGACGGAAACACTGAAGCTTTCTTT.

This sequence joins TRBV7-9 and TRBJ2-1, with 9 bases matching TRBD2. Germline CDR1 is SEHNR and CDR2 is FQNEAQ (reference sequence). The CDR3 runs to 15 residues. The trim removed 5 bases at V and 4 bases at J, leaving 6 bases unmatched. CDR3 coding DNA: TGTGCCAGCAGCCCCCAGCGGGGGGCATACAATGAGCAGTTCTTC. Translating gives CASSPQRGAYNEQFF.